These T cell receptor beta chains were read from a single sample in a study of cytomegalovirus exposure and HLA in healthy donors. Only in-frame clones appear in the TCRdb table, and some are missing; sequencing was by immunoSEQ multiplex PCR. The sample records roughly 120,000 clones, roughly 80% being singletons. Specimen: PBMCs. The source is a man in his fifties or sixties in good health and CMV-seropositive. The CDR3 runs from the conserved cysteine through the conserved F or W. D genes are given only for firm matches. For some rows the clone size is stated as once, few or many, or as a class when expanded; others skip it.

V gene	D gene	clone size	J gene	CDR3 protein	CDR3 DNA
TRBV25-1	NA	few	TRBJ1-3	CASSDLTGSRNTIYF	TGTGCCAGCAGTGATTTAACCGGGAGCCGAAACACCATATATTTT
TRBV7-9	NA	NA	TRBJ2-3	CASSLLRGGTDTQYF	TGTGCCAGCAGCTTACTGCGGGGTGGCACAGATACGCAGTATTTT
TRBV6-6	NA	NA	TRBJ1-1	CASSRPQATEAFF	TGTGCCAGCAGCAGACCACAGGCCACTGAAGCTTTCTTT
TRBV5-4	NA	NA	TRBJ2-5	CASRAQGVETQYF	TGTGCCAGCCGGGCCCAGGGTGTAGAGACCCAGTACTTC
TRBV30	NA	NA	TRBJ1-5	CAWAPGGGENQPQHF	TGTGCCTGGGCCCCGGGGGGGGGTGAAAATCAGCCCCAGCATTTT
TRBV6-6	NA	few	TRBJ1-1	CASSYLTRGLGTEAFF	TGTGCCAGCAGTTACCTAACAAGGGGCTTAGGAACTGAAGCTTTCTTT
TRBV30	TRBD2	NA	TRBJ2-3	CASSGMAETQYF	TGTGCCTCGAGCGGGATGGCGGAAACGCAGTATTTT
TRBV12-5	TRBD1	NA	TRBJ1-1	CASGFFMVDRVNTEAFF	TGTGCTAGTGGTTTTTTCATGGTTGACAGGGTGAACACTGAAGCTTTCTTT
TRBV27	NA	NA	TRBJ1-1	CASSFGSGIGTEAFF	TGTGCCAGCAGTTTTGGGTCAGGGATTGGTACTGAAGCTTTCTTT
TRBV28	NA	NA	TRBJ1-1	CASSSSSAGTNTEAFF	TGTGCCAGCAGCTCCTCCTCAGCGGGGACTAACACTGAAGCTTTCTTT
TRBV19	TRBD1	NA	TRBJ2-1	CASSVRTGGGNEQFF	TGTGCCAGTAGTGTGAGGACAGGGGGCGGCAATGAGCAGTTCTTC
TRBV4-1	TRBD2	NA	TRBJ2-3	CASSQDLSGGGTDTQYF	TGCGCCAGCAGCCAGGATCTCAGCGGGGGGGGCACAGATACGCAGTATTTT
TRBV19	NA	NA	TRBJ2-7	CASNKQGFHEQYF	TGTGCCAGTAACAAACAGGGTTTCCACGAGCAGTACTTC
TRBV7-9	TRBD1	NA	TRBJ1-6	CASSLTTGQGNSPLHF	TGTGCCAGCAGCTTAACAACAGGACAGGGTAATTCACCCCTCCACTTT
TRBV19	TRBD1	NA	TRBJ1-5	CASSTKDRVYRQPQHF	TGTGCCAGTAGTACCAAGGACAGGGTGTACCGTCAGCCCCAGCATTTT
TRBV5-4	TRBD2	NA	TRBJ2-1	CASSSGLAGGNNEQFF	TGTGCCAGCAGCTCTGGACTAGCGGGAGGGAACAATGAGCAGTTCTTC
TRBV5-5	NA	NA	TRBJ1-1	CASSLDGYGTEAFF	TGTGCCAGCAGCTTGGACGGGTACGGGACTGAAGCTTTCTTT
TRBV5-1	NA	once	TRBJ2-1	CASSVSGGGREQFF	TGCGCCAGCAGCGTATCCGGGGGTGGAAGGGAGCAGTTCTTC
TRBV4-2	NA	NA	TRBJ2-1	CASSQEVITDYNEQFF	TGTGCCAGCAGCCAAGAAGTTATTACTGACTACAATGAGCAGTTCTTC
TRBV6-1	TRBD2	NA	TRBJ2-1	CASSEAWTSGMFVNEQFF	TGTGCCAGCAGTGAAGCGTGGACTAGCGGGATGTTTGTGAATGAGCAGTTCTTC
TRBV5-8	NA	few	TRBJ1-1	CASSLTPDTEAFF	TGTGCCAGCAGCTTGACCCCGGACACTGAAGCTTTCTTT
TRBV27	TRBD2	NA	TRBJ2-7	CASSLGTSGRYEQYF	TGTGCCAGCAGCCTCGGGACTAGCGGGAGGTACGAGCAGTACTTC
TRBV5-1	NA	NA	TRBJ1-3	CASSSDTSGNTIYF	TGCGCCAGCAGCTCAGATACCTCTGGAAACACCATATATTTT
TRBV19	TRBD1	NA	TRBJ1-2	CASSIARGQDYGYTF	TGTGCCAGTAGTATAGCCAGGGGGCAGGACTATGGCTACACCTTC
TRBV5-8	NA	NA	TRBJ2-7	CASSVGGGAMEQYF	TGTGCCAGCAGCGTGGGCGGAGGGGCGATGGAGCAGTACTTC
TRBV25-1	TRBD1	NA	TRBJ2-5	CASSGQGEAEQYF	TGTGCCAGCAGCGGACAGGGTGAGGCGGAGCAGTACTTC
TRBV18	TRBD2	few	TRBJ2-5	CASSHEAGGKGVTQYF	TGTGCCAGCTCACACGAAGCGGGGGGCAAGGGAGTGACCCAGTACTTC
TRBV18	NA	NA	TRBJ1-5	CASSPNGNGVREKGQPQHF	TGTGCCAGCTCACCTAACGGAAATGGGGTCCGGGAGAAGGGCCAGCCCCAGCATTTT
TRBV18	NA	NA	TRBJ1-6	CASARQYSPLHF	TGTGCCAGCGCCAGACAGTATTCACCCCTCCACTTT
TRBV6-5	TRBD1	NA	TRBJ2-5	CASSYSTGGGETQYF	TGTGCCAGCAGTTACTCGACAGGGGGCGGGGAGACCCAGTACTTC
TRBV28	TRBD1	NA	TRBJ1-4	CASSSTDRANEKLFF	TGTGCCAGCAGTTCTACCGACAGGGCGAATGAAAAACTGTTTTTT
TRBV7-9	NA	few	TRBJ2-1	CASRRSKHDGNEQFF	TGTGCCAGCAGGAGATCTAAGCACGACGGGAATGAGCAGTTCTTC
TRBV2	NA	NA	TRBJ1-1	CASGGSENTEAFF	TGTGCCTCCGGAGGCAGCGAGAACACTGAAGCTTTCTTT
TRBV7-9	TRBD1	once	TRBJ2-2	CASSHRDSATGELFF	TGTGCCAGCAGCCACCGGGACAGTGCGACCGGGGAGCTGTTTTTT
TRBV18	TRBD1	NA	TRBJ1-6	CASSTGTVGSPLHF	TGTGCCAGCTCAACCGGGACAGTTGGGTCACCCCTCCACTTT
TRBV7-8	NA	once	TRBJ1-1	CASSSQGGVTEAFF	TGTGCCAGCAGCTCACAGGGAGGGGTCACTGAAGCTTTCTTT
TRBV29-1	NA	NA	TRBJ2-5	CSVGLGETQYF	TGCAGCGTTGGGCTGGGCGAGACCCAGTACTTC
TRBV5-1	NA	once	TRBJ1-2	CASSFSTGPSNYGYTF	TGCGCCAGCAGCTTTTCTACAGGGCCTTCTAACTATGGCTACACCTTC
TRBV5-1	NA	NA	TRBJ1-2	CASSLMMDSNYGYTF	TGCGCCAGCAGCCTGATGATGGACAGTAACTATGGCTACACCTTC
TRBV27	TRBD2	NA	TRBJ2-3	CASSFLAGGQDTQYF	TGTGCCAGCAGTTTTTTAGCGGGGGGCCAAGATACGCAGTATTTT
TRBV29-1	NA	few	TRBJ1-2	CSVSPNSNYGYTF	TGCAGCGTTTCCCCCAATTCTAACTATGGCTACACCTTC
TRBV27	NA	medium-sized	TRBJ1-1	CASMTAMNTEAFF	TGTGCCAGCATGACAGCGATGAACACTGAAGCTTTCTTT
TRBV28	TRBD1	NA	TRBJ2-5	CASSLGTGLQETQYF	TGTGCCAGCAGTTTAGGGACAGGGCTCCAAGAGACCCAGTACTTC
TRBV4-1	NA	NA	TRBJ1-3	CASSHPGTGNTIYF	TGCGCCAGCAGCCATCCGGGGACAGGAAACACCATATATTTT